This T cell receptor (beta chain) was obtained from a study of T cell clonality in common variable immunodeficiency. Whole-study results and caveats: Patient heterogeneity in the CVID cohort limited correlations between repertoire features and clinical complications. Common variable immunodeficiency TCR beta sequences reportedly had fewer deletions and N-nucleotide insertions.

In its sample, this clone was seen many times. Its antigen remains unidentified. The read terminates 3 residues before the CDR3 end, so the remaining end is supplied by the germline J gene. The table came from immunoSEQ multiplex PCR; TCRdb's copy has only in-frame clones and leaves some out. The profile covers 20,000 or so clones, none occurring a single time. The CDR3 contains 13 residues. With 6 bases removed from V and 2 bases from J, the gap between germline ends came to 11 bases. Germline CDR1 MGHRA, CDR2 YSYEKL. The chain has TRBV4-1 and TRBJ2-7, with D possibly TRBD1 on 5 matching bases. The clonotype originates from a human donor with common variable immunodeficiency. The sample consisted of peripheral blood mononuclear cells. Here the CDR3 reads CASSLTGTYEQYF. The sequenced part of the CDR3 DNA is TGCGCCAGCAGTCTCACAGGAACCTACGAG.